This passage covers 23 T cell receptor beta chains from one sample sequenced in a study of T cells in Graves' hyperthyroidism and ophthalmopathy. Amplified TCR beta CDR3 regions came from RNA transcripts. The TCR CDR3 was amplified in a first-round RT-PCR using the HTBI primer set. TCRdb passed the multiplex PCR reads through MiXCR, listing each CDR3 protein once. The repertoire holds about 640,000 distinct CDR3 sequences, with under 25% as singletons. Sequences were obtained from blood. These receptors were collected from a man aged 25-40 years with Graves' ophthalmopathy.

V usage is TRBV29-1 and J usage is TRBJ1-1; D might be TRBD1 (5 bases). CDR1 SQVTM and CDR2 ANQGSEA come from the germline V gene. This CDR3 comprises 11 residues. CDR3 sequence reads: CSAIGGTEAFF. CDR3 in DNA: TGCAGTGCAATCGGGGGCACTGAAGCTTTCTTT.

This clonotype has a count of ten or more. CDR3 in DNA: TGTGCCAGCAGGCCGATCAGGGAGTCGCCCTATAATTCACCCCTCCACTTT. Its protein product is CASRPIRESPYNSPLHF. The chain has TRBV28 and TRBJ1-6; tentatively, D is TRBD1 (5 bases). The CDR3 length is 17 residues. Germline-derived CDR1 and CDR2 are MDHEN and SYDVKM. V lost 6 bases and J 2 bases, leaving 17 bases between the germline ends.

The chain is built from TRBV18 and TRBJ2-1; D might be TRBD2 (5 bases). Trimming pared 4 bases from V and 9 bases from J, leaving 13 bases between. The CDR3 runs 13 residues. Germline lookup yields CDR1 KGHSH and CDR2 LQKENI. CDR3 sequence reads: CASSLRRSGEQFF. Here the CDR3 DNA reads TGTGCCAGCTCACTACGCCGGAGCGGTGAGCAGTTCTTC. Full variable domain (rest looked up from reference TRBV18 and TRBJ2-1): NAGVMQNPRHLVRRRGQEARLRCSPMKGHSHVYWYRQLPEEGLKFMVYLQKENIIDESGMPKERFSAEFPKEGPSILRIQQVVRGDSAAYFCASSLRRSGEQFFGPGTRLTVL.

This clonotype was counted only a few times. The chain couples TRBV7-9 to TRBJ2-7, with D perhaps matching TRBD2 (5 bases). Germline V lookup: CDR1 SEHNR, CDR2 FQNEAQ (reference sequence). V was pared by 2 bases and J by 7 bases, with 21 bases between. The CDR3 loop spans 16 amino acids. In nucleotides, the CDR3 is TGTGCCAGCAGCTTATTCTTAGCGTCAGGAGGTCGGGAGCAGTACTTC. Translating gives CASSLFLASGGREQYF. The full variable domain, completed using reference TRBV7-9 and TRBJ2-7, is DTGVSQNPRHKITKRGQNVTFRCDPISEHNRLYWYRQTLGQGPEFLTYFQNEAQLEKSRLLSDRFSAERPKGSFSTLEIQRTEQGDSAMYLCASSLFLASGGREQYFGPGTRLTVT.

This clonotype showed up just a few times. The chain joins TRBV6-2 or TRBV6-3 to TRBJ2-1; D assignment may be TRBD1 or TRBD2 (7 bases each). Trimming stripped 6 bases from V and 4 bases from J, with 19 bases between. Per germline, CDR1 MNHEY and CDR2 SVGEGT. The CDR3 totals 16 residues. CDR3 protein: CASRPDRTGGYNEQFF. The CDR3 DNA reads TGTGCCAGCAGACCGGACAGGACGGGGGGTTACAATGAGCAGTTCTTC.

This clonotype turned up a few times. The V and J genes are TRBV5-1 and TRBJ2-7, with no clear D. The CDR3 has 18 amino acids. V lost 1 base and J 2 bases, leaving 22 bases between the germline ends. Germline values: CDR1 SGHRS, CDR2 YFSETQ. The CDR3 loop reads CASSLPPKEGPLAYEQYF. The CDR3 DNA is TGCGCCAGCAGCTTGCCGCCTAAGGAAGGTCCCTTAGCCTACGAGCAGTACTTC.

The rearrangement uses TRBV6-5 and TRBJ2-3; D is ambiguous. CDR1 MNHEY and CDR2 SVGAGI come from the germline V gene. The V end was cut by 2 bases, the J end by 6 bases, with 9 bases between. The CDR3 extends over 13 amino acids. The CDR3 nucleotides are TGTGCCAGCAGTTACGGGGTTTTCGATACGCAGTATTTT. It translates to CASSYGVFDTQYF.

This clonotype was recorded many times. The J gene is TRBJ1-5, the V gene TRBV2, with D unclear. The CDR3 loop spans 14 amino acids. V dropped 6 bases and J dropped 1 base, with 10 bases sitting between them. Germline V gene sequence: CDR1 SNHLY, CDR2 FYNNEI. Here the CDR3 reads CASRGNPSNQPQHF. In DNA form, the CDR3 reads TGTGCCAGCAGGGGGAATCCGAGCAATCAGCCCCAGCATTTT.

There are a few counts of this clonotype. The V gene is TRBV5-8, the J gene TRBJ1-2; 7 bases are shared with TRBD1. The germline CDR1 and CDR2 sequences are SGHTS and YDEGEE. CDR3 length: 14 residues. With V trimmed by 4 bases and J by 6 bases, 9 bases remained unmatched. CDR3 residues: CASSDLTGRNGYTF. The DNA for the CDR3 is TGTGCCAGCAGCGATTTGACAGGGAGGAATGGCTACACCTTC.

This sequence joins TRBV20-1 and TRBJ2-7; a possible D gene is TRBD1 (5 bases). CDR3 length: 13 amino acids. Trimming removed 1 base at V and 4 bases at J, with 11 bases between. Germline V gene sequence: CDR1 DFQATT, CDR2 SNEGSKA (reference sequence). The CDR3 DNA sequence: TGCAGTGCTAGAGGGGGCGGAATATACGAGCAGTACTTC. Protein product: CSARGGGIYEQYF.

The J gene is TRBJ1-1, the V gene TRBV12-3 or TRBV12-4; 9 bases fit TRBD1. The junction had 12 bases not matched to a gene; V was cut back by 4 bases and J by 6 bases. The CDR3 runs to 16 residues. CDR3: CASSSLNGQGKAEAFF. In DNA form, the CDR3 reads TGTGCCAGCAGTTCTTTAAACGGACAGGGGAAGGCTGAAGCTTTCTTT.

Comments on this clonotype: The junction departs from the called germline gene at one end, perhaps through a read error. V is TRBV5-1 and J is TRBJ2-1, with TRBD2 matching over 10 bases. Germline assignment: CDR1 SGHRS and CDR2 YFSETQ. CDR3 length: 14 amino acids. The CDR3 region is CDSSGRTSGVEQFF. As DNA, the CDR3 is TGCGACAGCAGCGGGAGAACTAGCGGGGTTGAGCAGTTCTTC.

This clonotype was recorded at least ten times. The genes are TRBV7-9 and TRBJ2-7; D is perhaps TRBD1 (5 bases). CDR3 length: 14 amino acids. Trimming cost V 2 bases and J 5 bases, with 13 bases left between them. The germline CDR1 and CDR2 sequences are SEHNR and FQNEAQ (reference sequence). CDR3 DNA sequence: TGTGCCAGCAGCTTATCGTCCAGGGTAAACGAGCAGTACTTC. Residues: CASSLSSRVNEQYF. Together with reference TRBV7-9 and TRBJ2-7, the CDR3 gives the full variable domain: DTGVSQNPRHKITKRGQNVTFRCDPISEHNRLYWYRQTLGQGPEFLTYFQNEAQLEKSRLLSDRFSAERPKGSFSTLEIQRTEQGDSAMYLCASSLSSRVNEQYFGPGTRLTVT.

This clonotype was detected many times. J is TRBJ2-1 and V is TRBV20-1; D call uncertain. The CDR3 runs to 14 residues. From germline, CDR1 is DFQATT and CDR2 SNEGSKA (reference sequence). V was clipped by 4 bases and J by 5 bases, with 15 bases between them. The CDR3 DNA is TGCAGTGCTACGCCGGCATGGTCGAACAATGAGCAGTTCTTC. It specifies CSATPAWSNNEQFF.

This clonotype was detected only once. One base away lies a much larger clone, so this may be a sequencing read error. V and J are TRBV28 and TRBJ2-5; D may be TRBD2 (5 bases). The germline V gene has CDR1 MDHEN and CDR2 SYDVKM. The CDR3 is 14 residues long. V gave up 1 base and J gave up 9 bases, with 15 bases separating them. The CDR3 loop reads CASSLLSGVEAQYF. CDR3 bases: TGTGCCAGCAGTTTATTATCCGGAGTGGAGGCCCAGTACTTC.

This chain connects TRBV6-2 or TRBV6-3 to TRBJ2-7; D is possibly TRBD1 or TRBD2 (5 bases each). The germline V and J ends were trimmed by 4 bases and 1 base, with 14 bases remaining between them. CDR3 length: 15 residues. The germline CDR1 and CDR2 sequences are MNHEY and SVGEGT. This CDR3 reads CASSSSGTLSYEQYF. Here the CDR3 DNA reads TGTGCCAGCAGTTCATCCGGGACCCTTTCCTACGAGCAGTACTTC.

CDR3 loop: CSVLRPGDEQYF. The CDR3 bases are TGCAGCGTTCTGCGACCGGGGGACGAGCAGTACTTC. The chain joins TRBV29-1 to TRBJ2-7; the D gene is possibly TRBD2 (6 bases). The CDR3 contains 12 residues. Trimming pared 5 bases from V and 5 bases from J, leaving 13 bases between. Germline CDR1 reads SQVTM; CDR2 reads ANQGSEA.

This clonotype appeared many times. The V and J genes are TRBV28 and TRBJ2-7; 8 nucleotides line up with TRBD2. The CDR3 spans 14 residues. V lost 6 bases to trimming and J lost 1 base; unmatched junction nucleotides: 5. Germline V CDR1 and CDR2: MDHEN, SYDVKM. The CDR3 DNA is TGTGCCAGCAGAAACGGGGGGGGGTCCTACGAGCAGTACTTC. This encodes CASRNGGGSYEQYF.

The CDR3 loop reads CASSSLSGTNSYNEQFF. In nucleotides, the CDR3 is TGTGCCAGTAGTTCACTGTCCGGGACTAACTCCTACAATGAGCAGTTCTTC. J is TRBJ2-1 and V is TRBV19; 7 bases line up with TRBD2. V lost 5 bases and J lost 0; bases outside the gene matches: 10. Germline V gene lookup returns CDR1 LNHDA and CDR2 SQIVND (reference sequence). This CDR3 region has 17 residues.

This chain joins TRBV28 and TRBJ1-5; 7 positions agree with TRBD1. V was pared by 7 bases and J by 4 bases, with 10 bases of the junction left unmatched. CDR3 length: 15 amino acids. Germline lookup yields CDR1 MDHEN and CDR2 SYDVKM. CDR3 nucleotides: TGTGCCAGCACGATACCGGGACAGCCAAATCAGCCCCAGCATTTT. It encodes CASTIPGQPNQPQHF. The entire variable domain, with the rest obtained from reference TRBV28 and TRBJ1-5, is as follows: DVKVTQSSRYLVKRTGEKVFLECVQDMDHENMFWYRQDPGLGLRLIYFSYDVKMKEKGDIPEGYSVSREKKERFSLILESASTNQTSMYLCASTIPGQPNQPQHFGDGTRLSIL.

The chain joins TRBV6-9 to TRBJ1-3, with TRBD1 identical over 9 bases. The CDR3 sequence is 18 residues long. Germline CDR1 reads MNHGY; CDR2 reads SVAAGI. Losses at the gene ends were 8 bases for V and 0 bases for J; bases not matched to a gene: 14. The CDR3 protein is CASVVPGQGFGSGNTIYF. The CDR3 region has the DNA TGTGCCAGCGTTGTCCCGGGACAGGGATTCGGCTCTGGAAACACCATATATTTT.

The chain is built from TRBV28 and TRBJ2-5; tentative D call: TRBD1 (6 bases). The CDR3 runs to 10 residues. The ends were cut back, 9 bases at V and 14 bases at J, with 16 bases in the middle. Germline-derived CDR1 and CDR2 are MDHEN and SYDVKM. CDR3 in amino acids: CARPQGVRYF. The DNA for the CDR3 is TGTGCCAGGCCACAGGGTGTACGATACTTC.

This sequence joins TRBV20-1 and TRBJ2-7, with D possibly TRBD2 on 5 matching bases. Germline V gene lookup returns CDR1 DFQATT and CDR2 SNEGSKA (reference sequence). This CDR3 is 15 amino acids long. The V and J ends lost 6 bases and 0 bases respectively, with 18 bases between them. The CDR3 sequence: CSALGLFLNSYEQYF. CDR3 nucleotide sequence: TGCAGTGCCTTAGGACTTTTCTTGAACTCCTACGAGCAGTACTTC.